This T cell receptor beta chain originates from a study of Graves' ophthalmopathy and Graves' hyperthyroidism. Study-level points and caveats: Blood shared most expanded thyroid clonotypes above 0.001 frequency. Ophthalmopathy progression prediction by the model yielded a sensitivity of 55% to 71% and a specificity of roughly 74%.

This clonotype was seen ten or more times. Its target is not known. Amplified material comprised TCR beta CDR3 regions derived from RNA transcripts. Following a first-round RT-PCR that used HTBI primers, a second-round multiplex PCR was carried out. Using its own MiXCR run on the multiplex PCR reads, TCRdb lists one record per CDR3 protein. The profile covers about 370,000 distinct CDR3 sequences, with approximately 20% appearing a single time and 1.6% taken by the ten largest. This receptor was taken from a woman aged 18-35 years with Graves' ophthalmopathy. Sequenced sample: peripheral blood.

Here the CDR3 reads CASSLVGTGSYNEQFF. DNA for the CDR3: TGCGCCAGCAGCTTGGTTGGGACAGGGTCCTACAATGAGCAGTTCTTC. The V and J genes are TRBV5-1 and TRBJ2-1, with TRBD1 identical over 9 bases. The CDR3 extends over 16 amino acids. The germline V gene has CDR1 SGHRS and CDR2 YFSETQ. V lost 0 bases and J lost 1; bases outside the gene matches: 2.